This is a list of T cell receptor beta chains from one sample in a study of blood T cell repertoires in COVID-19. Measured with immunoSEQ multiplex PCR; TCRdb has only the in-frame clones, and not every one. Of approximately 120,000 clones listed, approximately 83% are singletons. Sequences were obtained from peripheral blood. These receptors were taken from a woman of 80 years or more with acute or convalescent COVID-19. CDR3s include the opening cysteine and the closing phenylalanine or tryptophan. A D gene is named only where the DNA matches it firmly. Rows may omit the clone size; those that give it use once, few, many or a size class.

d_call: NA
j_call: TRBJ2-3
v_call: TRBV12-3/TRBV12-4
clone_size: NA
cdr3_aa: CASSLGHTDTQYF
cdr3_nt: TGTGCCAGCAGTTTGGGCCACACAGATACGCAGTATTTT

d_call: NA
j_call: TRBJ1-5
v_call: TRBV5-8
clone_size: few
cdr3_aa: CASSPDRWSNQPQHF
cdr3_nt: TGTGCCAGCAGCCCCGACAGGTGGAGCAATCAGCCCCAGCATTTT

d_call: NA
j_call: TRBJ1-1
v_call: TRBV11-2
clone_size: NA
cdr3_aa: CASTPPARDTEAFF
cdr3_nt: TGTGCCAGCACTCCCCCGGCGAGGGACACTGAAGCTTTCTTT

d_call: TRBD2
j_call: TRBJ2-3
v_call: TRBV5-1
clone_size: NA
cdr3_aa: CASSYSGGNTDTQYF
cdr3_nt: TGCGCCAGCAGCTATAGCGGGGGGAACACAGATACGCAGTATTTT

d_call: NA
j_call: TRBJ2-5
v_call: TRBV28
clone_size: NA
cdr3_aa: CASSLPPRGRIETQYF
cdr3_nt: TGTGCCAGCAGTTTACCCCCTCGGGGGAGGATAGAGACCCAGTACTTC

d_call: NA
j_call: TRBJ2-3
v_call: TRBV2
clone_size: NA
cdr3_aa: CASSPPSSTDTQYF
cdr3_nt: TGTGCCAGCAGTCCCCCTTCTAGCACAGATACGCAGTATTTT

d_call: NA
j_call: TRBJ1-2
v_call: TRBV7-9
clone_size: NA
cdr3_aa: CASSHAAGLYGYTF
cdr3_nt: TGTGCCAGCAGCCACGCTGCCGGACTCTATGGCTACACCTTC

d_call: TRBD2
j_call: TRBJ2-7
v_call: TRBV5-6
clone_size: once
cdr3_aa: CASSNYGGSAYEQYF
cdr3_nt: TGTGCCAGCAGCAACTACGGGGGGTCCGCCTACGAGCAGTACTTC

d_call: TRBD1
j_call: TRBJ1-1
v_call: TRBV19
clone_size: NA
cdr3_aa: CASSLRAGTGNTEAFF
cdr3_nt: TGTGCCAGTAGTCTAAGAGCCGGGACAGGGAACACTGAAGCTTTCTTT

d_call: TRBD1
j_call: TRBJ2-5
v_call: TRBV7-2
clone_size: NA
cdr3_aa: CASSPGTGRETQYF
cdr3_nt: TGTGCCAGCAGCCCCGGGACAGGGAGGGAGACCCAGTACTTC

d_call: NA
j_call: TRBJ2-1
v_call: TRBV5-1
clone_size: NA
cdr3_aa: CASSATYNEQFF
cdr3_nt: TGCGCCAGCAGCGCGACCTACAATGAGCAGTTCTTC

d_call: NA
j_call: TRBJ1-5
v_call: TRBV28
clone_size: NA
cdr3_aa: CASSLPSEVEHF
cdr3_nt: TGTGCCAGCAGTTTACCCTCGGAGGTGGAGCATTTT

d_call: TRBD1
j_call: TRBJ1-2
v_call: TRBV6-1
clone_size: few
cdr3_aa: CASSERRTGVYGYTF
cdr3_nt: TGTGCCAGCAGTGAACGTAGGACAGGGGTCTATGGCTACACCTTC

d_call: TRBD2
j_call: TRBJ2-3
v_call: TRBV7-3
clone_size: NA
cdr3_aa: CASSLGLVAGTDTQYF
cdr3_nt: TGTGCCAGCAGTTTGGGGCTCGTAGCGGGTACAGATACGCAGTATTTT

d_call: TRBD1
j_call: TRBJ1-1
v_call: TRBV29-1
clone_size: NA
cdr3_aa: CSATPYTGGGEAFF
cdr3_nt: TGCAGCGCCACACCCTATACAGGGGGCGGCGAAGCTTTCTTT

d_call: TRBD1
j_call: TRBJ2-5
v_call: TRBV5-6
clone_size: once
cdr3_aa: CASSTDRVETQYF
cdr3_nt: TGTGCCAGCAGTACGGACAGGGTCGAGACCCAGTACTTC

d_call: NA
j_call: TRBJ1-3
v_call: TRBV19
clone_size: NA
cdr3_aa: CASIGAGLNTIYF
cdr3_nt: TGTGCCAGTATTGGGGCTGGGCTAAACACCATATATTTT

d_call: NA
j_call: TRBJ1-1
v_call: TRBV28
clone_size: NA
cdr3_aa: CASSFPTGLVTEAFF
cdr3_nt: TGTGCCAGCAGTTTCCCCACAGGGTTGGTCACTGAAGCTTTCTTT

d_call: TRBD1
j_call: TRBJ2-7
v_call: TRBV29-1
clone_size: NA
cdr3_aa: CSVGRGGQGGHEQYF
cdr3_nt: TGCAGCGTTGGTCGCGGCGGACAGGGTGGGCACGAGCAGTACTTC

d_call: NA
j_call: TRBJ1-1
v_call: TRBV2
clone_size: NA
cdr3_aa: CASNFAGRAEAFF
cdr3_nt: TGTGCCAGCAATTTTGCGGGGCGGGCTGAAGCTTTCTTT

d_call: NA
j_call: TRBJ2-2
v_call: TRBV27
clone_size: NA
cdr3_aa: CASSLGGAGSFGELFF
cdr3_nt: TGTGCCAGCAGTTTGGGGGGGGCAGGATCGTTCGGGGAGCTGTTTTTT

d_call: NA
j_call: TRBJ2-3
v_call: TRBV2
clone_size: NA
cdr3_aa: CASRLWESDTQYF
cdr3_nt: TGTGCCAGCAGGTTATGGGAGTCAGATACGCAGTATTTT

d_call: TRBD2
j_call: TRBJ2-1
v_call: TRBV7-2
clone_size: NA
cdr3_aa: CASSPRWIAGGHEQFF
cdr3_nt: TGTGCCAGCAGCCCCCGGTGGATAGCGGGGGGGCATGAGCAGTTCTTC

d_call: TRBD1
j_call: TRBJ1-5
v_call: TRBV28
clone_size: NA
cdr3_aa: CASRAGGTNQPQHF
cdr3_nt: TGTGCCAGCCGGGCAGGGGGGACCAATCAGCCCCAGCATTTT

d_call: NA
j_call: TRBJ2-1
v_call: TRBV7-6
clone_size: once
cdr3_aa: CASSLASEGARYNEQFF
cdr3_nt: TGTGCCAGCAGCTTAGCGTCGGAAGGGGCGCGTTACAATGAGCAGTTCTTC

d_call: TRBD1
j_call: TRBJ2-1
v_call: TRBV5-1
clone_size: NA
cdr3_aa: CASSFGDRKRGEQFF
cdr3_nt: TGCGCCAGCAGCTTTGGGGACAGAAAAAGGGGTGAGCAGTTCTTC

d_call: NA
j_call: TRBJ2-7
v_call: TRBV4-3
clone_size: NA
cdr3_aa: CASSQDRGHEQYF
cdr3_nt: TGCGCCAGCAGCCAAGACAGGGGCCACGAGCAGTACTTC

d_call: NA
j_call: TRBJ1-1
v_call: TRBV5-6
clone_size: once
cdr3_aa: CASSYGAGRAFF
cdr3_nt: TGTGCCAGCAGCTACGGAGCGGGGAGGGCTTTCTTT

d_call: NA
j_call: TRBJ2-1
v_call: TRBV6-5
clone_size: once
cdr3_aa: CASTAAIEQFF
cdr3_nt: TGTGCCAGCACGGCAGCGATCGAGCAGTTCTTC

d_call: NA
j_call: TRBJ2-5
v_call: TRBV6-2/TRBV6-3
clone_size: NA
cdr3_aa: CASSYSRGQETQYF
cdr3_nt: TGTGCCAGCAGTTACTCGAGGGGGCAAGAGACCCAGTACTTC